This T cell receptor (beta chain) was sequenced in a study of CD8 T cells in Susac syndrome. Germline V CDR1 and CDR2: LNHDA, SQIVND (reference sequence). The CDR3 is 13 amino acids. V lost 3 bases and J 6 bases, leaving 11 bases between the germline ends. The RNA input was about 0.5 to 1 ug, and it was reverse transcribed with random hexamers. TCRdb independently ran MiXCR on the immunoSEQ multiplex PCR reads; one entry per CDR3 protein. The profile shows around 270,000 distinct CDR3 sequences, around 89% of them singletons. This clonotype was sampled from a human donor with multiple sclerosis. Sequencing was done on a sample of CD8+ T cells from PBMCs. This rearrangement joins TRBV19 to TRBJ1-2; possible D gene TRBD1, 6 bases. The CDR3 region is CASSIGQKNGYTF. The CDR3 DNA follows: TGTGCCAGTAGTATTGGACAGAAAAATGGCTACACCTTC.